A single sample gave rise to the 9 T cell receptor beta chains below, sequenced in a study of CD8 T cells in ankylosing spondylitis. TCRdb re-called the 5' RACE reads through MiXCR, storing one row per CDR3 protein. The sample yields about 340,000 distinct CDR3 sequences, 20% seen once. The sample was blood, either unsorted or a sorted T cell fraction (not recorded which). The origin of the receptors is a male donor with ankylosing spondylitis or in good health (not recorded which).

In this sample, this clonotype turned up many times. This chain connects TRBV7-8 to TRBJ2-7, with TRBD1 matching over 9 bases. The CDR3 has 12 amino acids. CDR1 and CDR2 from the germline V gene are SGHVS and FQNEAQ. V shed 5 bases, J shed 7 bases, and the junction held 3 bases outside the gene matches. CDR3 sequence: CASSIGTGEQYF. In DNA, the CDR3 is TGTGCCAGCAGCATCGGGACAGGGGAGCAGTACTTC. Full variable domain (remainder filled in from reference TRBV7-8 and TRBJ2-7): GAGVSQSPRYKVAKRGQDVALRCDPISGHVSLFWYQQALGQGPEFLTYFQNEAQLDKSGLPSDRFFAERPEGSVSTLKIQRTQQEDSAVYLCASSIGTGEQYFGPGTRLTVT.

The chain joins TRBV29-1 to TRBJ2-1; TRBD2 might be the D (7 bases). The V gene's germline CDR1 is SQVTM and CDR2 ANQGSEA. The CDR3 is 14 residues long. Trimming took off 2 bases at V and 6 bases at J, with 14 bases between the two ends. This chain's CDR3 is CSVEWYGGANEQFF. CDR3 DNA sequence: TGCAGCGTTGAATGGTATGGGGGGGCCAATGAGCAGTTCTTC.

This clonotype has just a few counts. J is TRBJ1-6 and V is TRBV4-1; D is unresolved. CDR3 length equals 16 residues. V was trimmed by 4 bases and J by 8 bases, leaving 18 bases between them. CDR1 is MGHRA, CDR2 YSYEKL, per germline. The CDR3, as DNA: TGCGCCAGCAGCCCCCGTTGGGTCCTTCAGGATTCACCCCTCCACTTT. This encodes CASSPRWVLQDSPLHF.

The rearrangement joins TRBV6-1 to TRBJ2-5, with TRBD1 as a possible D gene (6 bases). The germline V gene encodes CDR1 MNHNS and CDR2 SASEGT. The CDR3 is 14 amino acids. The V end was cut by 5 bases, the J end by 3 bases, with 13 bases between. CDR3 DNA: TGTGCCAGCAGTCCCCAACAGGGAGAAGAGACCCAGTACTTC. It codes for CASSPQQGEETQYF.

The V gene is TRBV29-1, the J gene TRBJ2-7; D ambiguous. The CDR3 has 10 residues. Germline CDR1 is SQVTM and CDR2 is ANQGSEA. V was pared by 4 bases and J by 6 bases, with 7 bases between. The CDR3 DNA reads as TGCAGCGTTGGACGGCCCGAGCAGTACTTC. Encoded protein: CSVGRPEQYF.

The CDR3 nucleotides read TGCAGCGTCTGGACAGGGACGAACACCGGGGAGCTGTTTTTT. It translates to CSVWTGTNTGELFF. This chain links TRBV29-1 with TRBJ2-2; 8 bases map to TRBD1. Per the germline V gene, CDR1 is SQVTM and CDR2 is ANQGSEA. This CDR3 region has 14 residues. Trimming at V came to 6 bases and at J to 0 bases, leaving 3 bases not matched to a gene.

The rearrangement uses TRBV12-3 or TRBV12-4 and TRBJ2-5; D remains ambiguous. The CDR3 runs 14 residues. Deletions cut 3 bases from V and 2 bases from J, with 10 bases between. DNA of the CDR3: TGTGCCAGCAGTTTTACAGCAACACAAGAGACCCAGTACTTC. Residues: CASSFTATQETQYF.

This clonotype is a singleton in its sample. The CDR3 region is CASSTQGLNTGELFF. CDR3 in DNA: TGTGCCAGCAGCACACAGGGCCTGAACACCGGGGAGCTGTTTTTT. The gene calls are TRBV7-9 and TRBJ2-2; possible D gene TRBD1, 6 bases. The V end lost 5 bases, the J end lost 1 base, and 11 bases lay between the germline ends. The germline gives CDR1 SEHNR, CDR2 FQNEAQ (reference sequence). The CDR3 extends over 15 amino acids.

This clonotype occurred a few times. V and J are TRBV4-1 and TRBJ2-3; 8 nucleotides line up with TRBD2. The CDR3 runs to 18 residues. CDR1 is MGHRA, CDR2 YSYEKL, per germline. The V and J ends lost 0 bases and 2 bases, in that order; junction bases with no gene match: 10. The CDR3 loop reads CASSQERQAGVITDTQYF. CDR3 DNA sequence: TGCGCCAGCAGCCAAGAACGACAAGCGGGGGTTATCACAGATACGCAGTATTTT.